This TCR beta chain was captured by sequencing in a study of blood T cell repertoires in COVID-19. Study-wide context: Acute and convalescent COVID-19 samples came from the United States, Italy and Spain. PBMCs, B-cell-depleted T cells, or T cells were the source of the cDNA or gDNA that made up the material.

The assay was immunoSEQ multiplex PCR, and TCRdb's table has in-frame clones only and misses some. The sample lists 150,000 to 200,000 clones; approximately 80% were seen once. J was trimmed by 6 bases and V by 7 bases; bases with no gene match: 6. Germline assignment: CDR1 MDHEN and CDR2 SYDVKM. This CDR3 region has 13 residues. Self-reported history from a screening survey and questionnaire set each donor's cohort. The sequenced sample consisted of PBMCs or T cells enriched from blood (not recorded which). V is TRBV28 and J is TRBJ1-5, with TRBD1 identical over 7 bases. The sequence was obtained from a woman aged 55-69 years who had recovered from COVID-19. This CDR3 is CASNPGTVQPQHF. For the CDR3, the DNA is TGTGCCAGCAACCCGGGGACAGTTCAGCCCCAGCATTTT.